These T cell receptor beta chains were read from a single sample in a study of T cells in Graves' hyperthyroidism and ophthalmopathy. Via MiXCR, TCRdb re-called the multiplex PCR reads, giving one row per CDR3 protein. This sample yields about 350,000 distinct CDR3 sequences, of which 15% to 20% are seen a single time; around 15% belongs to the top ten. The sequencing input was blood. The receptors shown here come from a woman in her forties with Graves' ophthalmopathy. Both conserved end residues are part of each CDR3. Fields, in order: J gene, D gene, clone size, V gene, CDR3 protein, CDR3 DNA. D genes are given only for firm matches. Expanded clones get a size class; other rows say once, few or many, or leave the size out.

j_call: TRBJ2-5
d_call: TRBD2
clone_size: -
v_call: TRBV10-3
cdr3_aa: CAISPGLGETQYF
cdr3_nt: TGTGCCATCAGTCCGGGACTAGGAGAGACCCAGTACTTC

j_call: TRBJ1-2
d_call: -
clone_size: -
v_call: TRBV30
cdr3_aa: CAWSPSGLQTGF
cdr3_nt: TGTGCCTGGAGCCCCAGCGGGTTGCAGACAGGCTTC

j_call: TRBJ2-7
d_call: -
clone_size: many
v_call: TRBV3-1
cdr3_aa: CASMGQGRSYEQYF
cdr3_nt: TGTGCCAGCATGGGCCAGGGGAGGTCCTACGAGCAGTACTTC

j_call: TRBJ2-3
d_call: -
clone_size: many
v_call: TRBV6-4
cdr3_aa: CASSKGSRDTQYF
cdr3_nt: TGTGCCAGCAGTAAAGGCTCACGAGATACGCAGTATTTT

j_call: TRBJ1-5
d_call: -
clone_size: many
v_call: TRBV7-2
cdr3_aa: CASSFNPSDQPQHF
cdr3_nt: TGTGCCAGCAGCTTCAACCCCAGCGATCAGCCCCAGCATTTT

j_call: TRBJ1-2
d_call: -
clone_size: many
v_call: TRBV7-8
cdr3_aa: CASSLQGYPYGYTF
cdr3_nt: TGTGCCAGCAGCTTACAGGGGTACCCCTATGGCTACACCTTC

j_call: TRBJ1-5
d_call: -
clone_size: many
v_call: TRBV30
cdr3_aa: CAWSSGASQPQHF
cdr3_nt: TGTGCCTGGAGTTCAGGGGCCAGTCAGCCCCAGCATTTT

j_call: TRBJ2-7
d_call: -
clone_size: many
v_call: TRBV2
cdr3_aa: CASGRGHSYEQYF
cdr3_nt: TGTGCCAGCGGCAGGGGACACTCCTACGAGCAGTACTTC

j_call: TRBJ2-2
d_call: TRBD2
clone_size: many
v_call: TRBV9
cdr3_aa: CASSVDTGGSDVEELFF
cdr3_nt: TGTGCCAGCAGCGTAGATACGGGGGGGTCGGATGTTGAGGAGCTGTTTTTT

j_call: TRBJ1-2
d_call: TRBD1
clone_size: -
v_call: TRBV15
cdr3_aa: CATSKGQGSSDGYTF
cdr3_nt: TGTGCCACCAGCAAAGGACAGGGTTCGAGTGATGGCTACACCTTC

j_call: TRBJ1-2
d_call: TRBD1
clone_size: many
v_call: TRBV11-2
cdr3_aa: CASSSGTGGGYGYTF
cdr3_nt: TGTGCCAGCAGCTCCGGGACAGGGGGAGGCTATGGCTACACCTTC

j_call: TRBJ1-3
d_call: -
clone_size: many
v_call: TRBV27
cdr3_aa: CASSLSGSGNTIYF
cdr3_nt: TGTGCCAGCAGTTTATCAGGGTCTGGAAACACCATATATTTT

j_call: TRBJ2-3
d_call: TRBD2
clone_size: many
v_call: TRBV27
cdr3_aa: CASSSGIARHTQYF
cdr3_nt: TGTGCCAGCAGTAGCGGGATAGCCCGCCATACGCAGTATTTT

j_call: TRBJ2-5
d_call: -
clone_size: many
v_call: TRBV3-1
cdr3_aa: CASSLILQETQYF
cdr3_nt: TGTGCCAGCAGCCTGATCCTTCAAGAGACCCAGTACTTC

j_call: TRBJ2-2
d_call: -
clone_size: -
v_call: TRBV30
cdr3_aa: CAWSRGTEGTGELFF
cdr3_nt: TGTGCCTGGAGTCGAGGAACCGAGGGCACCGGGGAGCTGTTTTTT

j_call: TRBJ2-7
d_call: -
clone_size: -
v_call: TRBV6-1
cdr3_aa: CASSKPQGVVYEQYF
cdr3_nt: TGTGCCAGCAGCAAGCCGCAGGGAGTAGTCTACGAGCAGTACTTC

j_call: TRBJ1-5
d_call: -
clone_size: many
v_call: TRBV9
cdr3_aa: CASSESGAINQPQHF
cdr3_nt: TGTGCCAGCAGCGAATCAGGGGCCATCAATCAGCCCCAGCATTTT

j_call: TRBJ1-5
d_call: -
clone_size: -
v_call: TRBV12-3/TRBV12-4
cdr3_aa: CASSSYSNQPQPF
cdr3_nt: TGTGCCAGCAGTTCGTACAGCAATCAGCCCCAGCCTTTT

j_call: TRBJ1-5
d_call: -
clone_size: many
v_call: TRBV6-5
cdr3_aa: CASSYREGNQPQHF
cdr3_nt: TGTGCCAGCAGTTACAGGGAGGGCAATCAGCCCCAGCATTTT

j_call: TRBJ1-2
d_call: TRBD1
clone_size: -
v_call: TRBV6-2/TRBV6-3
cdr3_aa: CASGGTGGSGYGYTF
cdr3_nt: TGTGCCAGCGGGGGGACAGGGGGCAGCGGCTATGGCTACACCTTC

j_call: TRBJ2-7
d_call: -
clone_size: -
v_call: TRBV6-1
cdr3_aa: CASSTVAAYEQYF
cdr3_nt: TGTGCCAGCAGTACGGTCGCGGCCTACGAGCAGTACTTC

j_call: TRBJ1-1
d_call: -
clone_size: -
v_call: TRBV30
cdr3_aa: CAWSVEGRTEAFF
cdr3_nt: TGTGCCTGGAGTGTCGAGGGACGGACTGAAGCTTTCTTT

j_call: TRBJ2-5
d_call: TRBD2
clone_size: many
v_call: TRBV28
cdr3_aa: CASSLLGLAANPDKETQYF
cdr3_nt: TGTGCCAGCAGTTTACTTGGGCTAGCGGCAAACCCTGACAAAGAGACCCAGTACTTC

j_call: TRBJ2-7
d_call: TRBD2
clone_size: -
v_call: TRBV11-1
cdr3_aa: CASSFEPGLGGDEQYF
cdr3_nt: TGTGCCAGCAGCTTCGAACCGGGACTAGGCGGAGACGAGCAGTACTTC

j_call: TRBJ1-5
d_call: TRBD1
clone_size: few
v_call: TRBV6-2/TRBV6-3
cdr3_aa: CASTNAGQGFQPQHF
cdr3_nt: TGTGCCAGCACAAACGCGGGACAGGGTTTTCAGCCCCAGCATTTT

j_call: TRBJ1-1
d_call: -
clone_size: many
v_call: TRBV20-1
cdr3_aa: CRGWSMGSSNTEAFF
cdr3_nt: TGCAGGGGATGGTCAATGGGCTCTTCTAACACTGAAGCTTTCTTT

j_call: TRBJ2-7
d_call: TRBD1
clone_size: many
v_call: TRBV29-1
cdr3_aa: CSVEFGQGRQYF
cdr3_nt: TGCAGCGTTGAATTCGGACAGGGAAGGCAGTACTTC

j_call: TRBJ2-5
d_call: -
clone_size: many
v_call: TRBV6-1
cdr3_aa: CASSRGPQETQYF
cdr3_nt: TGTGCCAGCAGTCGGGGACCTCAAGAGACCCAGTACTTC

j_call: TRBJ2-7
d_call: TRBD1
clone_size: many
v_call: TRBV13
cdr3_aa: CASSHVGGGVYEQYF
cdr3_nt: TGTGCCAGCAGCCATGTAGGGGGCGGCGTCTACGAGCAGTACTTC

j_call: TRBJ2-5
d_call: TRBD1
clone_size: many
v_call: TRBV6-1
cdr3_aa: CASSQGQGIGQETQYF
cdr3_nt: TGTGCCAGCAGCCAAGGACAGGGGATAGGGCAAGAGACCCAGTACTTC